The 27 T cell receptor beta chains below all came from one sample that was sequenced in a study of blood T cells in healthy people across ages. Next came a second PCR, run for roughly 7 to 12 cycles, which used a sample-barcoded 5' primer along with a J-beta primer mix. MiXCR was run by TCRdb on the 5' RACE reads, yielding one entry per CDR3 protein. The sample has over 1.5 million distinct CDR3 sequences, roughly 49% seen once; the top ten hold less than 2.5%. Sequenced input: blood. All receptors come from a woman in her thirties or forties in good health.

A single count supports this clonotype. J is TRBJ2-7 and V is TRBV20-1, with D uncertain. The CDR3 is 13 residues long. V lost 5 bases to trimming and J lost 0 bases, with 11 bases between them. Germline V CDR1 and CDR2: DFQATT, SNEGSKA (reference sequence). DNA of the CDR3: TGCAGTGCTTCCACGCCCCTCTCCTACGAGCAGTACTTC. Protein product: CSASTPLSYEQYF.

For this clonotype: One end of the junction is discordant with germline, which a read error may explain. V and J are TRBV6-2 or TRBV6-3 and TRBJ2-5, with 11 nucleotides matching TRBD2. The last part of the DNA fits TRBJ2-1 better; the J call may be wrong. The CDR3 consists of 15 residues. Germline CDR1 and CDR2: MNHEY and SVGEGT. Here the CDR3 DNA reads TGTGTCAGCAGTACTAGCGGGGGCTACCAAGAGACCCAGTTCTTC. It is translated as CVSSTSGGYQETQFF.

There are a few counts of this clonotype. The rearrangement uses TRBV9 and TRBJ1-2, with 7 bases fitting TRBD1. Unmatched junction bases numbered 17, after V lost 4 bases and J lost 5 bases. This CDR3 region has 17 residues. CDR1 and CDR2 (germline): SGDLS, YYNGEE. This CDR3 reads CASSSRQGDRLKYGYTF. The DNA of the CDR3 is TGTGCCAGCAGCAGCAGACAGGGAGACCGTCTAAAGTATGGCTACACCTTC.

The chain carries TRBV7-2 and TRBJ2-7, with D uncertain. The germline V and J ends were trimmed by 4 bases and 5 bases, with 9 bases remaining between them. CDR1 SGHTA and CDR2 FQGNSA come from the germline V gene. CDR3 length: 12 residues. The CDR3 DNA follows: TGTGCCAGCAGCTCGCCGAACCACGAGCAGTACTTC. Translating gives CASSSPNHEQYF. Looking up the rest from reference TRBV7-2 and TRBJ2-7 gives the full variable domain: GAGVSQSPSNKVTEKGKDVELRCDPISGHTALYWYRQSLGQGLEFLIYFQGNSAPDKSGLPSDRFSAERTGGSVSTLTIQRTQQEDSAVYLCASSSPNHEQYFGPGTRLTVT.

This chain joins TRBV29-1 and TRBJ1-2, with 7 bases fitting TRBD1. This CDR3 comprises 12 residues. Germline CDR1 and CDR2: SQVTM and ANQGSEA. The V segment lost 6 bases and the J segment 11 bases; nucleotides outside the gene matches: 12. The CDR3, as DNA: TGCAGCGTCTCAGACAGGGAGAAGGCTTACACCTTC. As protein: CSVSDREKAYTF.

The chain couples TRBV28 to TRBJ2-1, with 7 bases that match TRBD1. The V and J ends lost 5 bases and 10 bases, in that order; junction bases with no gene match: 17. CDR3 length equals 16 residues. The germline V gene encodes CDR1 MDHEN and CDR2 SYDVKM. The CDR3 bases are TGTGCCAGCAGTCCCAGACAGGGATCTTATTCGGAAGAGCAGTTCTTC. The encoded protein is CASSPRQGSYSEEQFF.

V gene TRBV6-2 or TRBV6-3 combines with J gene TRBJ2-3, with TRBD2 matching 9 bases. Per germline, CDR1 MNHEY and CDR2 SVGEGT. Losses at the gene ends were 7 bases for V and 5 bases for J; bases not matched to a gene: 10. CDR3 size: 15 residues. CDR3 protein: CASMGSGGPRDTQYF. The CDR3 region has the DNA TGTGCCAGCATGGGTAGCGGGGGCCCTCGAGATACGCAGTATTTT.

J is TRBJ1-4 and V is TRBV7-9; the D gene is possibly TRBD1 (5 bases). Germline CDR1 is SEHNR and CDR2 is FQNEAQ (reference sequence). V was cut by 0 bases and J by 7 bases, with 9 bases left in between. CDR3 size: 14 residues. CDR3: CASSLAGASEKLFF. CDR3 sequence (DNA): TGTGCCAGCAGCTTAGCAGGGGCCAGTGAAAAACTGTTTTTT. Full variable domain (missing parts from reference TRBV7-9 and TRBJ1-4): DTGVSQNPRHKITKRGQNVTFRCDPISEHNRLYWYRQTLGQGPEFLTYFQNEAQLEKSRLLSDRFSAERPKGSFSTLEIQRTEQGDSAMYLCASSLAGASEKLFFGSGTQLSVL.

This clonotype was detected a few times. The chain recombines TRBV29-1 with TRBJ2-1, with TRBD2 matching 7 bases. The V gene end was trimmed by 2 bases and the J gene end by 6 bases; junction bases not matched to a gene: 7. The germline CDR1 and CDR2 sequences are SQVTM and ANQGSEA. The CDR3 sequence is 14 residues long. Here the CDR3 reads CSVEWGWGGNEQFF. The CDR3 DNA is TGCAGCGTTGAATGGGGATGGGGGGGCAATGAGCAGTTCTTC.

In this sample, this clonotype turned up many times. The chain uses TRBV21-1 and TRBJ2-5. TRBV21-1 is annotated as a pseudogene. The CDR3 extends over 15 amino acids. Written as DNA, the CDR3 is TGTGCCAGCAGCAAAAAAACAGGGTACCAAGAGACCCAGTACTTC. The encoded protein is CASSKKTGYQETQYF.

The gene calls are TRBV4-2 and TRBJ2-7; perhaps TRBD2 as D (6 bases). The V gene's germline CDR1 is LGHNA and CDR2 YNFKEQ. The ends were cut back, 4 bases at V and 1 base at J, with 29 bases in the middle. CDR3 length equals 20 residues. The CDR3 DNA sequence: TGTGCCAGCAGCCGGGGACTCCGGGCAGGCCGTGGTGGTAGGTCCTACGAGCAGTACTTC. Its protein is CASSRGLRAGRGGRSYEQYF.

This clonotype was detected only once. V and J are TRBV13 and TRBJ2-1, with 15 bases that match TRBD2. Trimming took 5 bases from V and 6 from J; bases not matched to a gene: 8. This CDR3 region has 17 residues. Germline V gene sequence: CDR1 PRHDT, CDR2 FYEKMQ (reference sequence). The CDR3 is CASSGGLAGGLINEQFF. Written as DNA, the CDR3 is TGTGCCAGCAGCGGCGGACTAGCGGGGGGGCTTATCAATGAGCAGTTCTTC.

The sample holds one count of this clonotype. The rearrangement joins TRBV6-2 or TRBV6-3 to TRBJ2-1; D is uncertain. Germline values: CDR1 MNHEY, CDR2 SVGEGT. V was clipped by 3 bases and J by 7 bases, with 4 bases between them. The CDR3 is 11 residues long. CDR3 coding DNA: TGTGCCAGCAGTTATAAGAATGAGCAGTTCTTC. Its protein is CASSYKNEQFF.

The chain carries TRBV7-9 and TRBJ1-2; D perhaps matches TRBD1 (5 bases). This CDR3 spans 16 amino acids. Germline V CDR1 and CDR2: SEHNR, FQNEAQ (reference sequence). Trimming took 5 bases from V and 4 from J, leaving 20 bases between them. CDR3 in DNA: TGTGCCAGCAGCGACCTGGCGCAGGGAAGGCCCTATGGCTACACCTTC. Its translation is CASSDLAQGRPYGYTF. The full variable domain, completed using reference TRBV7-9 and TRBJ1-2, is DTGVSQNPRHKITKRGQNVTFRCDPISEHNRLYWYRQTLGQGPEFLTYFQNEAQLEKSRLLSDRFSAERPKGSFSTLEIQRTEQGDSAMYLCASSDLAQGRPYGYTFGSGTRLTVV.

This clonotype showed up just once. The chain carries TRBV5-1 and TRBJ2-1, with 10 bases matching TRBD1. The CDR3 has 15 amino acids. V lost 7 bases to trimming and J lost 2 bases; unmatched junction nucleotides: 6. CDR1 is SGHRS, CDR2 YFSETQ, per germline. CDR3 in amino acids: CASGMDRGAYNEQFF. DNA for the CDR3: TGCGCCAGCGGCATGGACAGGGGGGCCTACAATGAGCAGTTCTTC.

V gene TRBV7-2 combines with J gene TRBJ2-3; TRBD1 agrees at 7 bases. The V gene's germline CDR1 is SGHTA and CDR2 FQGNSA. V lost 10 bases, J lost 2 bases, and 6 bases stayed unmatched. The CDR3 spans 13 residues. The CDR3 sequence is CATLDRNTDTQYF. CDR3 in DNA: TGTGCCACTCTGGACAGGAACACAGATACGCAGTATTTT.

For this clonotype: At one boundary the junction diverges from the germline segment, which might be a read error. The rearrangement uses TRBV6-2 or TRBV6-3 and TRBJ1-2, with 9 bases lining up with TRBD1. This CDR3 contains 14 residues. The germline CDR1 and CDR2 sequences are MNHEY and SVGEGT. For the CDR3, the DNA is TGTGCCAGCGGTTACGCCGGGACAGGGTATGGCTACACCTTC. Its protein is CASGYAGTGYGYTF.

V usage is TRBV5-1 and J usage is TRBJ1-3; no clear D gene. The germline gives CDR1 SGHRS, CDR2 YFSETQ. The V end was cut by 7 bases, the J end by 0 bases, with 14 bases between. The length of the CDR3 is 15 residues. The CDR3 DNA is TGCGCCAGCTCACTTTCCGGGGTCTCTGGAAACACCATATATTTT. Protein sequence: CASSLSGVSGNTIYF.

About this clonotype: The conserved phenylalanine or tryptophan is not found at the CDR3 terminus, so this likely reflects a read error. V and J are TRBV20-1 and TRBJ1-2; 7 nucleotides agree with TRBD1. From germline, CDR1 is DFQATT and CDR2 SNEGSKA (reference sequence). This CDR3 comprises 13 residues. The V segment lost 5 bases and the J segment 3 bases; nucleotides outside the gene matches: 6. CDR3 in DNA: TGCAGTGCTCTCCGGACAGGCGACTATGGCTACACCATC. Its translation is CSALRTGDYGYTI.

V usage is TRBV7-2 and J usage is TRBJ2-4; D uncertain. Germline loops: CDR1 SGHTA, CDR2 FQGNSA. This CDR3 is built from 17 residues. V gave up 3 bases and J gave up 0 bases, with 15 bases separating them. The CDR3 DNA sequence: TGTGCCAGCAGCTTTCAATCTCCAGCACTAGCCAAAAACATTCAGTACTTC. This encodes CASSFQSPALAKNIQYF. Together with reference TRBV7-2 and TRBJ2-4, the CDR3 gives the full variable domain: GAGVSQSPSNKVTEKGKDVELRCDPISGHTALYWYRQSLGQGLEFLIYFQGNSAPDKSGLPSDRFSAERTGGSVSTLTIQRTQQEDSAVYLCASSFQSPALAKNIQYFGAGTRLSVL.

This clonotype was detected only a few times. The chain couples TRBV27 to TRBJ2-5; D might be TRBD2 (5 bases). V lost 7 bases and J 0 bases, leaving 15 bases between the germline ends. The germline V gene has CDR1 MNHEY and CDR2 SMNVEV (reference sequence). The CDR3 extends over 15 amino acids. The CDR3 is CASTTVAGDQETQYF. The CDR3 DNA reads as TGTGCCAGCACCACGGTCGCGGGTGACCAAGAGACCCAGTACTTC.

V usage is TRBV6-1 and J usage is TRBJ2-5, with a possible D match to TRBD1 (6 bases). The CDR3 runs to 14 residues. Germline lookup yields CDR1 MNHNS and CDR2 SASEGT. The V end was cut by 1 base, the J end by 5 bases, with 11 bases between. The chain's CDR3 is CASSEVQGSETQYF. CDR3 bases: TGTGCCAGCAGTGAAGTTCAGGGGAGTGAGACCCAGTACTTC.

This rearrangement joins TRBV7-2 to TRBJ2-2; TRBD2 aligns across 8 bases. The CDR3 contains 15 residues. V lost 1 base and J lost 6; bases outside the gene matches: 4. The germline V gene encodes CDR1 SGHTA and CDR2 FQGNSA. CDR3 nucleotide sequence: TGTGCCAGCAGCTTAGTAACTAGCGGTCCCGGGGAGCTGTTTTTT. This translates into CASSLVTSGPGELFF. Combining the CDR3 with reference TRBV7-2 and TRBJ2-2 gives the whole variable domain GAGVSQSPSNKVTEKGKDVELRCDPISGHTALYWYRQSLGQGLEFLIYFQGNSAPDKSGLPSDRFSAERTGGSVSTLTIQRTQQEDSAVYLCASSLVTSGPGELFFGEGSRLTVL.

The V and J genes are TRBV12-3 or TRBV12-4 and TRBJ2-3; possibly TRBD1 or TRBD2 for D (6 bases each). Trimming removed 4 bases from V and 5 bases from J, with 10 bases in between. The CDR3 is made up of 13 amino acids. The DNA of the CDR3 is TGTGCCAGCAGTTACGGGGGCGAAGATACGCAGTATTTT. It encodes CASSYGGEDTQYF.

This clonotype was detected a few times. The gene calls are TRBV7-2 and TRBJ2-5; 9 nucleotides match TRBD1. J gave up 7 bases and V 5 bases, and 11 bases lay outside the gene matches. The CDR3 covers 15 residues. Per the germline V gene, CDR1 is SGHTA and CDR2 is FQGNSA. CDR3 nucleotide sequence: TGTGCCAGCAGCCTATCCGGGACAGGGAGAGCGACCCAGTACTTC. As protein: CASSLSGTGRATQYF.

The chain carries TRBV28 and TRBJ2-7; 7 bases agree with TRBD1. CDR1 and CDR2 (germline): MDHEN, SYDVKM. The V and J ends lost 6 bases and 2 bases, in that order; junction bases with no gene match: 10. The CDR3 loop spans 15 amino acids. The CDR3 DNA reads as TGTGCCAGCAGCGAACCCCAGGGACAGACCTACGAGCAGTACTTC. It translates to CASSEPQGQTYEQYF.

This chain uses TRBV27 with TRBJ2-7, with D maybe TRBD1 (6 bases). CDR3 size: 15 residues. Germline CDR1 reads MNHEY; CDR2 reads SMNVEV (reference sequence). Trimming took off 5 bases at V and 7 bases at J, with 21 bases between the two ends. The CDR3 coding sequence is TGTGCCAGCAGTACACGGGACAAGGAAACTCGTGAGCAGTACTTC. Residues: CASSTRDKETREQYF.